The clone carrying this T cell receptor beta chain was counted once. This sample includes further DNA sequences coding for the same CDR3. V was clipped by 3 bases and J by 5 bases, with 10 bases between them. Germline CDR1 reads MDHEN; CDR2 reads SYDVKM. The CDR3 loop spans 13 amino acids. The test was conducted at deep level. Profiled with immunoSEQ multiplex PCR; TCRdb holds only in-frame clones, not every one. The sample lists about 450,000 clones, 70% to 80% occurring once. This entry belongs to a study of shared clonotypes between healthy human individuals. The receptor was isolated from a woman aged 40 to 50 in good health. Some clones in this sample may be carry-over from other donors' samples. The sample was PBMCs. The chain is built from TRBV28 and TRBJ1-2; D perhaps matches TRBD1 (5 bases). The CDR3 loop reads CASSFQGGYGYTF. CDR3 in DNA: TGTGCCAGCAGTTTCCAGGGCGGGTATGGCTACACCTTC.